This T cell receptor (beta chain) was sequenced during a study of blood T cell repertoires in COVID-19. The CDR3 loop spans 16 amino acids. Germline V lookup: CDR1 LNHDA, CDR2 SQIVND (reference sequence). V was pared by 3 bases and J by 2 bases, with 4 bases of the junction left unmatched. Here immunoSEQ multiplex PCR was the method, and the copy in TCRdb shows in-frame clones only, minus some. The sample carries 110,000 to 150,000 clones, around 88% recorded once. The chain uses TRBV19 and TRBJ2-2, with TRBD1 matching over 9 bases. The source is a woman in her fifties or sixties with acute or convalescent COVID-19. The specimen was peripheral blood. The CDR3 here is CASSILGQGNTGELFF. CDR3 DNA sequence: TGTGCCAGTAGTATCCTGGGACAGGGTAACACCGGGGAGCTGTTTTTT.